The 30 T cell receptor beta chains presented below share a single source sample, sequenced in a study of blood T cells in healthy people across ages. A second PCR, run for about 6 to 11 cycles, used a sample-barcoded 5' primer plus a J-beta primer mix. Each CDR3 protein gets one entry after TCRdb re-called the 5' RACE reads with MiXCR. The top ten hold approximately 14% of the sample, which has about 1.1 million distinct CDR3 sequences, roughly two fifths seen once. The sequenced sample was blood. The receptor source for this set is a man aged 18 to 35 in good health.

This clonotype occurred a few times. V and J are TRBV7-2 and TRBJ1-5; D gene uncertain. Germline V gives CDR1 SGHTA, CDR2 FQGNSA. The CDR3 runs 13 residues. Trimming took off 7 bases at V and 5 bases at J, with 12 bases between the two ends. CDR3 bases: TGTGCCAGCACCCCTGACTGGGATCAGCCCCAGCATTTT. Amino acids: CASTPDWDQPQHF.

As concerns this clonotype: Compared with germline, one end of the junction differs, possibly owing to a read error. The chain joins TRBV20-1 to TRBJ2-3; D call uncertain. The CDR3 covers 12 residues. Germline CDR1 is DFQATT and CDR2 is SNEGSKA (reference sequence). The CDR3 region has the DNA TGCATTGCTGACACAGCCTTTGATACGCAGTATTTT. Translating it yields CIADTAFDTQYF.

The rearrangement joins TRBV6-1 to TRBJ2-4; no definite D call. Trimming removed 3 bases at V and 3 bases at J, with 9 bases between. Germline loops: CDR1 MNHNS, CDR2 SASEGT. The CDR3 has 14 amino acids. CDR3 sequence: CASSEATRKNIQYF. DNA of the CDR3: TGTGCCAGCAGTGAGGCGACTCGCAAAAACATTCAGTACTTC.

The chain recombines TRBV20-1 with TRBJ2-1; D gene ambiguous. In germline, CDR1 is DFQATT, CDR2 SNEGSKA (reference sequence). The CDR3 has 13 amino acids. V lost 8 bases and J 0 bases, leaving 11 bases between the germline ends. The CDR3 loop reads CSPPMSSYNEQFF. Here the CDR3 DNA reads TGCAGTCCCCCCATGAGCTCCTACAATGAGCAGTTCTTC.

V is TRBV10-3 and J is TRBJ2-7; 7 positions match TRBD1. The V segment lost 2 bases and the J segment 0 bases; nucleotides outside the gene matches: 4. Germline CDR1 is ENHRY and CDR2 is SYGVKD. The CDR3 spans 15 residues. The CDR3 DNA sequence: TGTGCCATCAGTGAGGTGCAGGGGGACTCCTACGAGCAGTACTTC. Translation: CAISEVQGDSYEQYF.

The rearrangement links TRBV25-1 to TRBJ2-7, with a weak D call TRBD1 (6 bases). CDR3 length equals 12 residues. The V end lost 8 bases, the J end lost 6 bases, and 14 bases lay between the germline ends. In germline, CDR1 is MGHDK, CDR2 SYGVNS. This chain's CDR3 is CASDYRGGEQYF. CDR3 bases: TGTGCCAGCGATTACAGAGGGGGCGAGCAGTACTTC.

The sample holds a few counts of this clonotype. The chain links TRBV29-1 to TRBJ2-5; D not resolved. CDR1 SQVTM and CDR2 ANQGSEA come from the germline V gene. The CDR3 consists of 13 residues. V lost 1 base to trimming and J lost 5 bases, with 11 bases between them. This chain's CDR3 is CSVEVVYGETQYF. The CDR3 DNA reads TGCAGCGTTGAAGTGGTTTATGGGGAGACCCAGTACTTC.

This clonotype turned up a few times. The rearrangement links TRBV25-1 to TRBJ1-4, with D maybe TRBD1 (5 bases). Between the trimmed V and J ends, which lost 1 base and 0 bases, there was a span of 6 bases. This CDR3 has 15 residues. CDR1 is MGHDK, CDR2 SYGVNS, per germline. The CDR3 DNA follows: TGTGCCAGCAGTGAATTGACAGCAACTAATGAAAAACTGTTTTTT. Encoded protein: CASSELTATNEKLFF.

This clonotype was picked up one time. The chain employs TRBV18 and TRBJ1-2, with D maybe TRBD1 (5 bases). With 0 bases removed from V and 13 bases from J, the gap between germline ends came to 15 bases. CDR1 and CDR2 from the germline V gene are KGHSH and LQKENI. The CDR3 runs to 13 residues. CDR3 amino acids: CASSPPLGPSFTF. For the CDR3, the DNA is TGTGCCAGCTCACCACCGTTGGGACCATCGTTCACCTTC.

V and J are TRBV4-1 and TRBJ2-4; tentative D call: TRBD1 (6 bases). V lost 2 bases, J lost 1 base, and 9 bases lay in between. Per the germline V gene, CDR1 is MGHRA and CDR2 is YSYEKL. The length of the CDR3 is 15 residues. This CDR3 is CASSQPTGAKNIQYF. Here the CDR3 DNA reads TGCGCCAGCAGCCAACCTACAGGGGCCAAAAACATTCAGTACTTC.

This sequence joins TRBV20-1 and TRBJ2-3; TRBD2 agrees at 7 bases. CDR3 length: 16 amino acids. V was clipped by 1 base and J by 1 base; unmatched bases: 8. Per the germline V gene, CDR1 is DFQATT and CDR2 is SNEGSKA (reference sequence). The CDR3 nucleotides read TGCAGTGCTAGAGGGGGGGGAGAGGGAGGCACAGATACGCAGTATTTT. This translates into CSARGGGEGGTDTQYF.

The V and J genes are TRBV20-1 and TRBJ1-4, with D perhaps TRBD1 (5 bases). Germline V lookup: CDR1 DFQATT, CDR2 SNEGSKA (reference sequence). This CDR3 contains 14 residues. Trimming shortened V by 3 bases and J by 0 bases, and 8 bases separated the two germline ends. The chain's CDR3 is CSARKTATNEKLFF. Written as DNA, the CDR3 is TGCAGTGCTAGGAAGACAGCAACTAATGAAAAACTGTTTTTT.

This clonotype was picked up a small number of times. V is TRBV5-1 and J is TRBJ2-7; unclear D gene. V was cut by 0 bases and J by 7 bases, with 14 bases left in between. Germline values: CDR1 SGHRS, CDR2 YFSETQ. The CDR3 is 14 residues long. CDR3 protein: CASSLEAGYNEQYF. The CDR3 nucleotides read TGCGCCAGCAGCTTGGAGGCAGGATACAATGAGCAGTACTTC. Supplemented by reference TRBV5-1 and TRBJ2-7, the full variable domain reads KAGVTQTPRYLIKTRGQQVTLSCSPISGHRSVSWYQQTPGQGLQFLFEYFSETQRNKGNFPGRFSGRQFSNSRSEMNVSTLELGDSALYLCASSLEAGYNEQYFGPGTRLTVT.

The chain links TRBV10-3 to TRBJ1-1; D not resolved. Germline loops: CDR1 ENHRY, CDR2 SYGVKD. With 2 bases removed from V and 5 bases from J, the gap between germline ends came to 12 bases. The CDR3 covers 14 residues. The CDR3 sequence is CAISEGRVGTEAFF. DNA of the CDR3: TGTGCCATCAGTGAGGGAAGGGTTGGGACTGAAGCTTTCTTT.

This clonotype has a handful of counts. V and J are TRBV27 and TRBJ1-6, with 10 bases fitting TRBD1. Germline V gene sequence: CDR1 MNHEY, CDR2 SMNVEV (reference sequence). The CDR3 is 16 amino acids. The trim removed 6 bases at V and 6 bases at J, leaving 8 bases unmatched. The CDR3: CASRTGGGYLNSPLHF. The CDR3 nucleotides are TGTGCCAGCAGGACAGGGGGCGGCTACCTTAATTCACCCCTCCACTTT.

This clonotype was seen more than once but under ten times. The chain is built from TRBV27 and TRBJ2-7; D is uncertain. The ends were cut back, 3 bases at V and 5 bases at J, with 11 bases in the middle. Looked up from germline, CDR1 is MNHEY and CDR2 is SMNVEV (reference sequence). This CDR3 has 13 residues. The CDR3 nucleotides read TGTGCCAGCAGTTTGTGGCAGAACGACGAGCAGTACTTC. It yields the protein CASSLWQNDEQYF.

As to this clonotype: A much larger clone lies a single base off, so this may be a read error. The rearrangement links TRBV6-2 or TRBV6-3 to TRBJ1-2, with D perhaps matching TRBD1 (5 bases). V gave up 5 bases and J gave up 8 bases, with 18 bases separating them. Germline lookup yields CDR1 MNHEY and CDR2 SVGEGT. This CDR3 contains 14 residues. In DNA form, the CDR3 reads TGTGCCAGCAGTGACCGGACAATCGCTACCGGCTACACCTTC. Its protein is CASSDRTIATGYTF.

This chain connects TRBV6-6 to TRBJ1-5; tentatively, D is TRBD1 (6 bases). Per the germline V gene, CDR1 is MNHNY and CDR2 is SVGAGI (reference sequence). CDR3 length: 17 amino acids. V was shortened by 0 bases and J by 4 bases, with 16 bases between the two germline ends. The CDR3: CASSYSAGHWENQPQHF. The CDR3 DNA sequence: TGTGCCAGCAGTTACTCCGCGGGACACTGGGAGAATCAGCCCCAGCATTTT.

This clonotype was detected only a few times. CDR3 region: CASSLPIPGAGGYTF. CDR3 DNA: TGTGCCAGCAGCTTACCTATCCCGGGGGCGGGTGGCTACACCTTC. The J gene is TRBJ1-2, the V gene TRBV7-2; perhaps TRBD1 as D (6 bases). Germline CDR1 is SGHTA and CDR2 is FQGNSA. This CDR3 has 15 residues. Trimming removed 2 bases from V and 7 bases from J, with 17 bases in between. The complete variable domain, with remaining parts taken from reference TRBV7-2 and TRBJ1-2, reads GAGVSQSPSNKVTEKGKDVELRCDPISGHTALYWYRQSLGQGLEFLIYFQGNSAPDKSGLPSDRFSAERTGGSVSTLTIQRTQQEDSAVYLCASSLPIPGAGGYTFGSGTRLTVV.

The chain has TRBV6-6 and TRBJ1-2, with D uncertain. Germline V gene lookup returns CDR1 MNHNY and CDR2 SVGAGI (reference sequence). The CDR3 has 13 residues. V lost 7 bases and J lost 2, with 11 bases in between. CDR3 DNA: TGTGCCAGCAAGAAAAGAGAGAACTATGGCTACACCTTC. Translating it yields CASKKRENYGYTF.

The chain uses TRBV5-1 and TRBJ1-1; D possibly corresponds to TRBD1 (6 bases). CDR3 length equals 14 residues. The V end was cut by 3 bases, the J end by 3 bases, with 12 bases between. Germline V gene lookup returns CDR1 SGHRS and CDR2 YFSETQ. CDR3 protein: CASSWGDTYTEAFF. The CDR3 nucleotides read TGCGCCAGCAGCTGGGGGGACACGTACACTGAAGCTTTCTTT. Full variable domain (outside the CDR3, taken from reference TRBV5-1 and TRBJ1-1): KAGVTQTPRYLIKTRGQQVTLSCSPISGHRSVSWYQQTPGQGLQFLFEYFSETQRNKGNFPGRFSGRQFSNSRSEMNVSTLELGDSALYLCASSWGDTYTEAFFGQGTRLTVV.

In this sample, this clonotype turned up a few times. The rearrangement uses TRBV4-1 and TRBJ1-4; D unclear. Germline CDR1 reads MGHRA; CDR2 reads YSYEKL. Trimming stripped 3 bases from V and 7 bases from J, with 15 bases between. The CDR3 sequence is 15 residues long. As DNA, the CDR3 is TGCGCCAGCAGCCATGATCTGGGAATCGGTGAAAAACTGTTTTTT. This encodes CASSHDLGIGEKLFF.

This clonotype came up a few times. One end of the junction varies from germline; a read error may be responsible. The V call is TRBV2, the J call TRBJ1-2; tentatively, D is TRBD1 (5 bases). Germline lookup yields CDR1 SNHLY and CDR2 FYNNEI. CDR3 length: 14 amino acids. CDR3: CASKKPGQNYGYTF. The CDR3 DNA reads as TGTGCTAGCAAGAAACCGGGGCAGAACTATGGCTACACCTTC.

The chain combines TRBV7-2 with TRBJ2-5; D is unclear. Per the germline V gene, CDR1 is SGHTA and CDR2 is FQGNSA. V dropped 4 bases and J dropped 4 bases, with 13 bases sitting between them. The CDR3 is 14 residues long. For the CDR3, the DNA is TGTGCCAGCAGCTCTCCCACATCGGGAGAGACCCAGTACTTC. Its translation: CASSSPTSGETQYF.

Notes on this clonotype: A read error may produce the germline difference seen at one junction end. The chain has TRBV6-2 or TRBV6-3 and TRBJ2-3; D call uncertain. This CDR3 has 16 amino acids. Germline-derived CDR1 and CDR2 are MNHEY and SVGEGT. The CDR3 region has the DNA TGTGTCAGCAGTTACCTATCGGCCGGCTACACAGATACGCAGTATTTT. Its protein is CVSSYLSAGYTDTQYF.

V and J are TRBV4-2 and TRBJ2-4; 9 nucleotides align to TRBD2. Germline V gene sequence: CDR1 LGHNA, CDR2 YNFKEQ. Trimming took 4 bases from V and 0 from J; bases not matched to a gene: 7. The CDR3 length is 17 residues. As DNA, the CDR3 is TGTGCCAGCAGCCCTTATAGCGGGGGACAAGCCAAAAACATTCAGTACTTC. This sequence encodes CASSPYSGGQAKNIQYF.

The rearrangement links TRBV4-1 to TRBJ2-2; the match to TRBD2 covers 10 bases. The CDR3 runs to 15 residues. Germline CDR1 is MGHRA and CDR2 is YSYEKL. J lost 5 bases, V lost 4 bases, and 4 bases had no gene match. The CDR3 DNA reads TGCGCCAGCAGCCCGCTAGCGGGGGTTACCGGGGAGCTGTTTTTT. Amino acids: CASSPLAGVTGELFF.

DNA for the CDR3: TGCGCCAGCAGCCAAGATCGGGCCCTCGAGCAGTACTTC. Its translation is CASSQDRALEQYF. This sequence joins TRBV4-1 and TRBJ2-5; D gene uncertain. The J call may be faulty, since TRBJ2-7 better matches the DNA end. Per germline, CDR1 MGHRA and CDR2 YSYEKL. The CDR3 runs 13 residues.

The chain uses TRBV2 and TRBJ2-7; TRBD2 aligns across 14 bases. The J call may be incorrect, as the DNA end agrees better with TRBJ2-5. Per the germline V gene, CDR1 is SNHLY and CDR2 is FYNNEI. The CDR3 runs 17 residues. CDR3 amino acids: CASRGTSGGHFKETQYF. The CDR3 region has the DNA TGTGCCAGCAGGGGGACTAGCGGGGGCCATTTTAAAGAGACCCAGTACTTC.

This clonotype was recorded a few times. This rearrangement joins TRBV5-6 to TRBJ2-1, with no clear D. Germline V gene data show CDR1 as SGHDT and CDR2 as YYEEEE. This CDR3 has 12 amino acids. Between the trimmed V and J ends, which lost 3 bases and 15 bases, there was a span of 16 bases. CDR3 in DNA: TGTGCCAGCAGCTCCTTTAGCACCAGGACGTTCTTC. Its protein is CASSSFSTRTFF.